The TCR beta chain under discussion was sequenced for a study of cytomegalovirus exposure and HLA in healthy donors. Broader study findings: Analyses of presence and absence presupposed an approximately uniform sequencing depth across donors. V- and J-gene trimming in TCR beta was tied to a missense DCLRE1C variant by an analysis performed later. What was likely a sequencing artifact was a cluster of highly shared sequence variants.

Concerning this clone itself: Its specificity is unknown. One end of the junction varies from germline; a read error may be responsible.

Germline CDR1 SGHTA, CDR2 FQGNSA. The length of the CDR3 is 15 residues. A multiplex PCR was run with 60 Vbeta primers and 13 Jbeta primers. The repertoire was sequenced with immunoSEQ multiplex PCR; TCRdb's copy has only in-frame clones and lacks some. The sample consists of about 120,000 clones, roughly four fifths of them appearing once. In nominal health when sampled, donors likely had unrecorded immune exposures nonetheless. Sample: PBMCs. The rearrangement links TRBV7-2 to TRBJ1-1, with a weak D call TRBD1 (6 bases). This receptor was taken from a male donor in good health and CMV-seropositive. The CDR3 spells CASSLAGGRNTEAFF. CDR3 coding DNA: TGTGCCAGCAGCCTAGCCGGGGGGCGGAACACTGAAGCTTTCTTT.